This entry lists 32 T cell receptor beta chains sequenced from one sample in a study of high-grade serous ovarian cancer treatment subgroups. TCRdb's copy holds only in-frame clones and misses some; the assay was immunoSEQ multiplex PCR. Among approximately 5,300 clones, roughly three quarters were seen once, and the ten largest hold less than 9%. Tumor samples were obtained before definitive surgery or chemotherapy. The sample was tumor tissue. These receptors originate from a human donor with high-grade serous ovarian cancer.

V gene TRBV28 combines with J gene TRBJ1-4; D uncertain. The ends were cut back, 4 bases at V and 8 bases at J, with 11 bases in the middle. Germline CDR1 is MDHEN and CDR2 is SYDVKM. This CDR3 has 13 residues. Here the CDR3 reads CASSSGSVEKLFF. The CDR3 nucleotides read TGTGCCAGCAGTTCCGGATCAGTAGAAAAACTGTTTTTT.

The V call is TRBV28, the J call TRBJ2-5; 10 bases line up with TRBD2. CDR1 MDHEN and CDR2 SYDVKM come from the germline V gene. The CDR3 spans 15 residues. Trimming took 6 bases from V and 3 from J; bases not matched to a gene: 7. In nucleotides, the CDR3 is TGTGCCAGCAGCCTTAGGGGACTAGCGAAAGAGACCCAGTACTTC. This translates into CASSLRGLAKETQYF.

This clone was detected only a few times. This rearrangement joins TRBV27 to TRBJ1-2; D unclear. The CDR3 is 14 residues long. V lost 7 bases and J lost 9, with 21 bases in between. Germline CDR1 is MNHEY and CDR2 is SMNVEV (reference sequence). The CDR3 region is CASTPTETPGRYTF. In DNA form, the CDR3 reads TGTGCCAGCACCCCTACAGAAACCCCTGGGCGCTACACCTTC.

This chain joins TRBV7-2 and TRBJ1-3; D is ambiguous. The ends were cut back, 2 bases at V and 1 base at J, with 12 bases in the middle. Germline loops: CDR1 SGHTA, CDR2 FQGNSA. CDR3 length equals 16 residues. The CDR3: CASSLSRVASGNTIYF. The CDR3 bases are TGTGCCAGCAGCTTATCTAGGGTAGCGTCTGGAAACACCATATATTTT.

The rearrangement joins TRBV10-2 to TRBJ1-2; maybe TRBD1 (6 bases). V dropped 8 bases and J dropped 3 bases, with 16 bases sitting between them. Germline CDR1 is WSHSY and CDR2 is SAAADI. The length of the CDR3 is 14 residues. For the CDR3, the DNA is TGCGCCAGCGGAGCGCGGGGGGCCCACTATGGCTACACCTTC. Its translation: CASGARGAHYGYTF.

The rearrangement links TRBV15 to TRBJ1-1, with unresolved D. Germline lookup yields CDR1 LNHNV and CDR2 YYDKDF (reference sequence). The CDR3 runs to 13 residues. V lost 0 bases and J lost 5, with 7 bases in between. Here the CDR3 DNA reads TGTGCCACCAGCAGAGAAAGGAGGACTGAAGCTTTCTTT. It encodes CATSRERRTEAFF. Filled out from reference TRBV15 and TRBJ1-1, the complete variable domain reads DAMVIQNPRYQVTQFGKPVTLSCSQTLNHNVMYWYQQKSSQAPKLLFHYYDKDFNNEADTPDNFQSRRPNTSFCFLDIRSPGLGDTAMYLCATSRERRTEAFFGQGTRLTVV.

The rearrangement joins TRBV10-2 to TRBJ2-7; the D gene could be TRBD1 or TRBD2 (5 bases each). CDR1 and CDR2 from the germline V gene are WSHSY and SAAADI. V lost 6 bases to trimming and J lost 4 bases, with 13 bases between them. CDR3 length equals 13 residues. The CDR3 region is CASRSGTNYEQYF. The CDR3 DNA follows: TGCGCCAGCAGGTCGGGGACCAATTACGAGCAGTACTTC.

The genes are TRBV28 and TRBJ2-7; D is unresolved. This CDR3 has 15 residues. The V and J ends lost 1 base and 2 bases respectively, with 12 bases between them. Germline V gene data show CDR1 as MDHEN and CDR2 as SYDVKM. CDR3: CASSLLGTSTYEQYF. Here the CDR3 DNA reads TGTGCCAGCAGTTTATTAGGCACTTCCACCTACGAGCAGTACTTC.

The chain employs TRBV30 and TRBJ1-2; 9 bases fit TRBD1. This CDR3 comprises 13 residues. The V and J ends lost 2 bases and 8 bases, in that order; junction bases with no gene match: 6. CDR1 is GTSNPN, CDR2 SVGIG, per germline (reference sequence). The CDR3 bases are TGTGCCTGGAGTCTAGGACAGGGGCAGGGCTACACCTTC. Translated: CAWSLGQGQGYTF.

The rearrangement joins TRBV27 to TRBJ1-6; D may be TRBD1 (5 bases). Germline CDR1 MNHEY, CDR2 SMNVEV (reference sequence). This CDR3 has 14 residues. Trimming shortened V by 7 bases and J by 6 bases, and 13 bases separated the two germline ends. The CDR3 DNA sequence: TGTGCCAGCAAAATCGGACAAACTAATTCACCCCTCCACTTT. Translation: CASKIGQTNSPLHF.

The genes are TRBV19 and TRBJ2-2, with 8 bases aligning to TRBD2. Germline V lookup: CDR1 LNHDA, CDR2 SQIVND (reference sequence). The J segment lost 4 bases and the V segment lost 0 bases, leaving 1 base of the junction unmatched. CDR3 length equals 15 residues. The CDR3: CASSIETSVTGELFF. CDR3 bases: TGTGCCAGTAGTATAGAGACTAGCGTCACCGGGGAGCTGTTTTTT.

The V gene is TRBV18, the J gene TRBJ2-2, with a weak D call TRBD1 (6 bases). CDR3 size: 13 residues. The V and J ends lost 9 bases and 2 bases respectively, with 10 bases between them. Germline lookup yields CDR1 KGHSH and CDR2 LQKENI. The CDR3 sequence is CASGTPNTGELFF. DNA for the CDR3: TGTGCCAGTGGGACACCTAACACCGGGGAGCTGTTTTTT.

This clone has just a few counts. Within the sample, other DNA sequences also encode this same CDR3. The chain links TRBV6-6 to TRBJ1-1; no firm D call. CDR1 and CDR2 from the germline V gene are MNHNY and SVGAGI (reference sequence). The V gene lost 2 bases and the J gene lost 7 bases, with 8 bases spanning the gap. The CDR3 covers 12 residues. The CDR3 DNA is TGTGCCAGCAGTTACCGGACGGGTGAAGCTTTCTTT. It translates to CASSYRTGEAFF.

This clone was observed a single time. CDR3 in DNA: TGTGCCAGCAGCCAGGACCCTTCGTTGGAGACCCAGTACTTC. Translating gives CASSQDPSLETQYF. V is TRBV4-2 and J is TRBJ2-5; D remains ambiguous. Per germline, CDR1 LGHNA and CDR2 YNFKEQ. Deletions cut 3 bases from V and 5 bases from J, with 13 bases between. This CDR3 spans 14 amino acids.

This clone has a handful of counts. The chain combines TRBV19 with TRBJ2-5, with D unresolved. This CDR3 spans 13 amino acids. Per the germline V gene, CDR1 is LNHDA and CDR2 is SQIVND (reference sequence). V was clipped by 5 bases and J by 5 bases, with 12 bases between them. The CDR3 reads CASSGPRSETQYF. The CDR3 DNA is TGTGCCAGTAGTGGGCCGAGGAGCGAGACCCAGTACTTC. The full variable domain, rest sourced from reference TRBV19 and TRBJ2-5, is DGGITQSPKYLFRKEGQNVTLSCEQNLNHDAMYWYRQDPGQGLRLIYYSQIVNDFQKGDIAEGYSVSREKKESFPLTVTSAQKNPTAFYLCASSGPRSETQYFGPGTRLLVL.

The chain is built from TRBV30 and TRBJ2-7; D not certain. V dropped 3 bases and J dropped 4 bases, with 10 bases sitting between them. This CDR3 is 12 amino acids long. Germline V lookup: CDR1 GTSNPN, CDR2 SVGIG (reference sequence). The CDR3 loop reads CAWSISLYEQYF. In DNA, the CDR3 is TGTGCCTGGAGCATCAGTCTTTACGAGCAGTACTTC.

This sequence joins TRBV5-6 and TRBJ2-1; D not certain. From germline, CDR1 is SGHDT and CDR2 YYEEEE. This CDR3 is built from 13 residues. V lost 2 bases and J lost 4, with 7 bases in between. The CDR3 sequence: CASSFAPYNEQFF. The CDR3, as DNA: TGTGCCAGCAGCTTTGCGCCTTACAATGAGCAGTTCTTC.

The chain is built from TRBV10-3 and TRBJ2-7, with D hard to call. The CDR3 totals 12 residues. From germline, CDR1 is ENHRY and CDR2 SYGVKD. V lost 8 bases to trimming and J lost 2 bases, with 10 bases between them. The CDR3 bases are TGTGCCATCGGGGTCAGAACCTACGAGCAGTACTTC. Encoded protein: CAIGVRTYEQYF.

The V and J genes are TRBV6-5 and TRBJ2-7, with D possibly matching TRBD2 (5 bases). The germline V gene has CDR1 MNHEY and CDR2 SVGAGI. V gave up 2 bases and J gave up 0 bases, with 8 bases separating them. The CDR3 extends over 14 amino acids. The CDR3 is CASSYVGSSYEQYF. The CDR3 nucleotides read TGTGCCAGCAGTTACGTAGGGAGCTCCTACGAGCAGTACTTC.

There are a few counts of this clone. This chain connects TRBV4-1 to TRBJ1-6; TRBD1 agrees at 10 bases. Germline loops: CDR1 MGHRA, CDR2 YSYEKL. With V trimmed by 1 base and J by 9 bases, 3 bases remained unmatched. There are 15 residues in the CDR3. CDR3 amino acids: CASSQVRTGGSPLHF. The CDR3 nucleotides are TGCGCCAGCAGCCAAGTGCGGACAGGGGGTTCACCCCTCCACTTT.

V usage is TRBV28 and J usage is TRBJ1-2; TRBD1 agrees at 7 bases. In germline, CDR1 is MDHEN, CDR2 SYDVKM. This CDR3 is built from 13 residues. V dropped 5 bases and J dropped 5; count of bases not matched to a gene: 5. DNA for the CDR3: TGTGCCAGCAGTCCGACAGGGTATTATGGCTACACCTTC. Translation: CASSPTGYYGYTF.

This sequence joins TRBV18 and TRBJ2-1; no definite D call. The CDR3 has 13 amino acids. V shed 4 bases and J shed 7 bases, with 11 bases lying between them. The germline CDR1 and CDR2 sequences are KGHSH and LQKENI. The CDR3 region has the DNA TGTGCCAGCTCACTCCATCACAGTAATGAGCAGTTCTTC. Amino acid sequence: CASSLHHSNEQFF. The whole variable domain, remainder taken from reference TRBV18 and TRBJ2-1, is NAGVMQNPRHLVRRRGQEARLRCSPMKGHSHVYWYRQLPEEGLKFMVYLQKENIIDESGMPKERFSAEFPKEGPSILRIQQVVRGDSAAYFCASSLHHSNEQFFGPGTRLTVL.

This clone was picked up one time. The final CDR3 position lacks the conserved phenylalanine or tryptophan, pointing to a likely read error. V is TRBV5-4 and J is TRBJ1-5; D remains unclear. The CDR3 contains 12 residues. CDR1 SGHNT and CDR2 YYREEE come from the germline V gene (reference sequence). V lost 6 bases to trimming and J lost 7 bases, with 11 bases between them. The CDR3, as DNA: TGTGCCAGCAAAGCCGAGGGACAGCCCCAGCATTCT. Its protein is CASKAEGQPQHS.

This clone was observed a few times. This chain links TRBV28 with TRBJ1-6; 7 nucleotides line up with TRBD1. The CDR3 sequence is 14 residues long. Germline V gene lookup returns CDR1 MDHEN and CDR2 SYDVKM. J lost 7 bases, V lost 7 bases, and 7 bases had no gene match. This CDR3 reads CASTLDRVNSPLHF. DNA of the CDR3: TGTGCCAGCACCCTAGACAGGGTAAATTCACCCCTCCACTTT.

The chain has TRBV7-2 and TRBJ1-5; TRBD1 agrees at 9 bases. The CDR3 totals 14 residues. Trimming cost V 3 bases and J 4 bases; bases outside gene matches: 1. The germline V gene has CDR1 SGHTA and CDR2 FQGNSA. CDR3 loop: CASSFGTGNQPQHF. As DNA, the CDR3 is TGTGCCAGCAGCTTTGGGACAGGGAATCAGCCCCAGCATTTT.

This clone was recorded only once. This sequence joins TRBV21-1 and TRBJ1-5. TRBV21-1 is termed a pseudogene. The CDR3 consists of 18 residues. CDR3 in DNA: TGTGCCAGCAGCAAAATTTGGAGGGGAACAGGGTGCAATCAGCCCCAGCATTTT. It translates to CASSKIWRGTGCNQPQHF.

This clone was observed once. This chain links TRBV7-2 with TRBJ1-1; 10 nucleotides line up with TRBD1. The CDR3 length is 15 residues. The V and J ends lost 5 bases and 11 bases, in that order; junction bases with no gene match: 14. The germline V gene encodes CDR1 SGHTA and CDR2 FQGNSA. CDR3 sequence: CASSVTTGGRRWAFF. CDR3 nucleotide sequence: TGTGCCAGCAGCGTCACGACAGGGGGCAGGCGTTGGGCTTTCTTT.

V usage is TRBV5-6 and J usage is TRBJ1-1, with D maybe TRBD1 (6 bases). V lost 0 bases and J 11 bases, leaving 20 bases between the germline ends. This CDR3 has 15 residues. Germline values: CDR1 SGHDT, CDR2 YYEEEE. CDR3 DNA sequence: TGTGCCAGCAGCTTGGGGACACAGGGACTAGGGGGGGCTTTCTTT. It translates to CASSLGTQGLGGAFF. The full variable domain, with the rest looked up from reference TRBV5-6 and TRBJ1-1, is DAGVTQSPTHLIKTRGQQVTLRCSPKSGHDTVSWYQQALGQGPQFIFQYYEEEERQRGNFPDRFSGHQFPNYSSELNVNALLLGDSALYLCASSLGTQGLGGAFFGQGTRLTVV.

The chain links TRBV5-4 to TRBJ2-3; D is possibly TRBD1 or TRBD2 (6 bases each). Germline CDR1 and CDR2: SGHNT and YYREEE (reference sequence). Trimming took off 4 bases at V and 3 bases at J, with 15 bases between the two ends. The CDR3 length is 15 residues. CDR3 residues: CASSPKGGRTDTQYF. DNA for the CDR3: TGTGCCAGCAGCCCCAAAGGGGGGCGTACAGATACGCAGTATTTT.

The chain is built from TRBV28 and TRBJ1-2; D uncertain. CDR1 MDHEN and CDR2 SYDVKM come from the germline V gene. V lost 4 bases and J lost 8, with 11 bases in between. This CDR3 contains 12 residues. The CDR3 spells CASSYSSLGYTF. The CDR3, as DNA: TGTGCCAGCAGTTACTCATCTCTGGGCTACACCTTC.

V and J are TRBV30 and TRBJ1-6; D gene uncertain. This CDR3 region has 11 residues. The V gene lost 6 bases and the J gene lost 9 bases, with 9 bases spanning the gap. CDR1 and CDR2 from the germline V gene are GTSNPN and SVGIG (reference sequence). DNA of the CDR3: TGTGCCTGTAGAACCGGTTCACCCCTCCACTTT. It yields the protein CACRTGSPLHF.

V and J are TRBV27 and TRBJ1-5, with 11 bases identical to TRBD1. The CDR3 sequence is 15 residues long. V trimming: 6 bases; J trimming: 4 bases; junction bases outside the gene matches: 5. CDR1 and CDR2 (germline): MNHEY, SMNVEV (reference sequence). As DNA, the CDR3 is TGTGCCAGCAGGTACGGGACAGGGGGAAATCAGCCCCAGCATTTT. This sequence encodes CASRYGTGGNQPQHF.